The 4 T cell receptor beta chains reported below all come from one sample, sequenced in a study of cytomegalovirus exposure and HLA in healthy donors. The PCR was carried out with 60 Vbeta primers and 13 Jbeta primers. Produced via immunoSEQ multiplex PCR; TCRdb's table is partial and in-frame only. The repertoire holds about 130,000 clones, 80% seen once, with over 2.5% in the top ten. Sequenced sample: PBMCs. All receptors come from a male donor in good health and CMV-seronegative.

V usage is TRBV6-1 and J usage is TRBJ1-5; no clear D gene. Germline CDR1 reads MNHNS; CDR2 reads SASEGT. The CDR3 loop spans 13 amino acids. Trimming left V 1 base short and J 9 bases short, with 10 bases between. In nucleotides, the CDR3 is TGTGCCAGCAGTGAAGTTTCTGGGAGGCCCCAGCATTTT. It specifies CASSEVSGRPQHF.

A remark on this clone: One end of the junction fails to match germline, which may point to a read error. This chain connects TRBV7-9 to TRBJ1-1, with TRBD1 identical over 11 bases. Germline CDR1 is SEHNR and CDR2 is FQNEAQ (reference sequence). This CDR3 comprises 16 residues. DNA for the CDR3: TGTTCCAGCAGCCTTTGGAGGGGGACAGGGGGTACTGAAGCTTTCTTT. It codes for CSSSLWRGTGGTEAFF.

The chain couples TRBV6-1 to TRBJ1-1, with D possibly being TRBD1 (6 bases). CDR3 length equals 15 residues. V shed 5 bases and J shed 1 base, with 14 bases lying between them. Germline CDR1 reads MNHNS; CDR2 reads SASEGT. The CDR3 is CASSLAGGPNTEAFF. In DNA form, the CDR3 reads TGTGCCAGCAGTCTGGCCGGGGGGCCGAACACTGAAGCTTTCTTT.

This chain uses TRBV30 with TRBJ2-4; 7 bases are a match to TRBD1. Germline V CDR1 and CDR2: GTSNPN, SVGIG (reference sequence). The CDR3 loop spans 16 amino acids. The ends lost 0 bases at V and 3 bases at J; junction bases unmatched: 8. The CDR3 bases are TGTGCCTGGAGTGTACCCGGGACAGTCGGCAAAAACATTCAGTACTTC. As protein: CAWSVPGTVGKNIQYF.